This T cell receptor (beta chain) came from a study of vaccination effects on CD4 cells after COVID-19. CD4+ T cells were isolated after around ten days of culture. The CDR3 runs to 15 residues. V shed 3 bases, J shed 2 bases, and the junction held 5 bases outside the gene matches. Germline lookup yields CDR1 SGHTA and CDR2 FQGNSA. Worth noting for this clone: Antigen specificity is unknown.

Sequencing used immunoSEQ multiplex PCR; TCRdb keeps in-frame clones, though not all of them. The table includes about 64,000 clones, approximately 72% detected once. The gene calls are TRBV7-2 and TRBJ2-3; 7 bases are shared with TRBD2. Sequenced material: CD4+ T cells from PBMCs cultured without peptide, taken before COVID-19 vaccination. This clonotype was sampled from a human donor who had a prior SARS-CoV-2 infection. CDR3 residues: CASSFSRGDTDTQYF. The DNA of the CDR3 is TGTGCCAGCAGCTTTTCACGGGGGGACACAGATACGCAGTATTTT. Combining the CDR3 with reference TRBV7-2 and TRBJ2-3 gives the whole variable domain GAGVSQSPSNKVTEKGKDVELRCDPISGHTALYWYRQSLGQGLEFLIYFQGNSAPDKSGLPSDRFSAERTGGSVSTLTIQRTQQEDSAVYLCASSFSRGDTDTQYFGPGTRLTVL.